This TCR beta chain was observed in a study of cytomegalovirus exposure and HLA in healthy donors. As concerns this clone: Its antigen is currently unknown.

Study-level results: There were a few CMV-associated chains whose specificity for CMV antigens was confirmed in vitro. Some TCR beta chains (more than 150 of them) were listed as cytomegalovirus-associated. In a later analysis, a missense DCLRE1C variant was linked to TCR beta V- and J-gene trimming.

Germline values: CDR1 MGHRA, CDR2 YSYEKL. Trimming pared 5 bases from V and 2 bases from J, leaving 9 bases between. The CDR3 covers 13 residues. 13 Jbeta primers and 60 Vbeta primers were used for the PCR. The data were produced by immunoSEQ multiplex PCR, yet TCRdb's version contains in-frame clones alone and is incomplete. In the table there are 97,000 or so clones, around 57% of which are singletons. The sequence came from a human donor in good health. The chain carries TRBV4-1 and TRBJ2-5; TRBD1 might be the D (5 bases). The sequencing sample was made of PBMCs. CDR3 amino acids: CASSRGRQETQYF. The CDR3 coding sequence is TGCGCCAGCAGCAGGGGTCGTCAAGAGACCCAGTACTTC.